Listed here are 21 T cell receptor beta chains from one sample, sequenced in a study of T cells in Graves' hyperthyroidism and ophthalmopathy. TCR beta CDR3 sequences were amplified from RNA transcripts. The study used the HTBI primer set for a first-round RT-PCR of the TCR CDR3. Using its own MiXCR run on the multiplex PCR reads, TCRdb lists one record per CDR3 protein. The sample shows about 270,000 distinct CDR3 sequences, approximately 16% of them seen only once. Material for sequencing was blood. These receptor sequences come from a woman aged 45-65 years with Graves' hyperthyroidism that later progressed to Graves' ophthalmopathy.

The chain links TRBV2 to TRBJ2-1; 11 bases are a match to TRBD2. This CDR3 is 12 amino acids long. In germline, CDR1 is SNHLY, CDR2 FYNNEI. V lost 6 bases to trimming and J lost 15 bases; unmatched junction nucleotides: 7. The CDR3 DNA follows: TGTGCCAGCAGCCCGACTAGCGGGATTGCGTTCTTC. Its protein is CASSPTSGIAFF.

This clonotype was seen at least ten times. The chain combines TRBV20-1 with TRBJ2-1, with TRBD2 identical over 7 bases. In germline, CDR1 is DFQATT, CDR2 SNEGSKA (reference sequence). The CDR3 extends over 14 amino acids. V dropped 2 bases and J dropped 8; count of bases not matched to a gene: 9. The CDR3 here is CSARWRESVHEQFF. The DNA for the CDR3 is TGCAGTGCTAGATGGCGGGAGTCGGTCCATGAGCAGTTCTTC.

This clonotype was seen repeatedly, ten times or more. The chain is built from TRBV5-1 and TRBJ2-7; 8 positions match TRBD1. V shed 4 bases, J shed 6 bases, and the junction held 6 bases outside the gene matches. From germline, CDR1 is SGHRS and CDR2 YFSETQ. The CDR3 consists of 13 residues. CDR3 in amino acids: CASSLPTGAEQYF. CDR3 sequence (DNA): TGCGCCAGCAGCCTACCGACAGGGGCCGAGCAGTACTTC.

The chain uses TRBV10-1 and TRBJ2-1, with TRBD2 matching over 7 bases. The V gene end was trimmed by 9 bases and the J gene end by 1 base; junction bases not matched to a gene: 9. CDR3 length: 15 amino acids. The germline CDR1 and CDR2 sequences are WNHNN and SYGVQD (reference sequence). Written as DNA, the CDR3 is TGCGCCAGTCGTACCCCGGGACTATCCTACAATGAGCAGTTCTTC. Translated, it gives CASRTPGLSYNEQFF.

This clonotype was recorded a few times. This sequence joins TRBV20-1 and TRBJ1-4; D may be TRBD1 (5 bases). Per germline, CDR1 DFQATT and CDR2 SNEGSKA (reference sequence). With 1 base removed from V and 8 bases from J, the gap between germline ends came to 14 bases. The CDR3 consists of 14 residues. The CDR3 DNA sequence: TGCAGTGCTAGAGTGGGGGGGGGGGGAGAAAAACTGTTTTTT. It translates to CSARVGGGGEKLFF.

This clonotype was seen a few times. This chain links TRBV10-1 with TRBJ2-5, with D perhaps given as TRBD1 or TRBD2 (5 bases each). Trimming removed 2 bases from V and 5 bases from J, with 9 bases in between. Germline V gene lookup returns CDR1 WNHNN and CDR2 SYGVQD (reference sequence). The CDR3 totals 13 residues. CDR3 DNA: TGCGCCAGCAGTGAGGGGGACCGGGAGACCCAGTACTTC. As protein: CASSEGDRETQYF.

This clonotype was seen many times. The rearrangement uses TRBV7-2 and TRBJ2-3; 9 bases fit TRBD1. V shed 1 base, J shed 3 bases, and the junction held 5 bases outside the gene matches. CDR3 length: 16 residues. Germline assignment: CDR1 SGHTA and CDR2 FQGNSA. This CDR3 reads CASSLDRGQGTDTQYF. CDR3 in DNA: TGTGCCAGCAGCTTAGATAGGGGACAGGGTACAGATACGCAGTATTTT.

This clonotype turned up a few times. The genes are TRBV20-1 and TRBJ2-1, with TRBD2 matching 11 bases. The CDR3 loop spans 13 amino acids. V trimming: 7 bases; J trimming: 7 bases; junction bases outside the gene matches: 6. Germline CDR1 DFQATT, CDR2 SNEGSKA (reference sequence). DNA of the CDR3: TGCAGTGTTCTTAGACTAGCGGGGAATGAGCAGTTCTTC. Encoded protein: CSVLRLAGNEQFF.

This clonotype has just a few counts. This sequence joins TRBV7-9 and TRBJ2-7; 13 nucleotides agree with TRBD2. The CDR3 has 16 amino acids. The germline V gene has CDR1 SEHNR and CDR2 FQNEAQ (reference sequence). The J segment lost 5 bases and the V segment lost 3 bases, leaving 7 bases of the junction unmatched. CDR3 amino acids: CASSLGLAGRGDEQYF. DNA of the CDR3: TGTGCCAGCAGCTTGGGACTAGCGGGACGAGGTGACGAGCAGTACTTC. Looking up the rest from reference TRBV7-9 and TRBJ2-7 gives the full variable domain: DTGVSQNPRHKITKRGQNVTFRCDPISEHNRLYWYRQTLGQGPEFLTYFQNEAQLEKSRLLSDRFSAERPKGSFSTLEIQRTEQGDSAMYLCASSLGLAGRGDEQYFGPGTRLTVT.

In this sample, this clonotype turned up many times. V usage is TRBV11-2 and J usage is TRBJ2-1; 13 positions match TRBD2. The junction had 10 bases not matched to a gene; V was cut back by 5 bases and J by 9 bases. The CDR3 runs to 16 residues. Germline values: CDR1 SGHAT, CDR2 FQNNGV. The CDR3 here is CASSMIRLAGGGEQFF. The CDR3 DNA sequence: TGTGCCAGCAGCATGATTAGACTAGCGGGAGGAGGTGAGCAGTTCTTC.

The J gene is TRBJ2-2, the V gene TRBV12-5; TRBD2 matches 8 bases. With 1 base clipped from V and 0 bases from J, the junction kept 1 base outside the gene matches. The CDR3 covers 16 residues. CDR1 LGHNT and CDR2 FRNRAP come from the germline V gene. The CDR3 bases are TGTGCTAGTGGTTTGGAGACTAGCGCGAACACCGGGGAGCTGTTTTTT. Its translation: CASGLETSANTGELFF.

This clonotype has a count of ten or more. The gene calls are TRBV6-1 and TRBJ1-2, with D tentatively TRBD1 (6 bases). Germline V gene data show CDR1 as MNHNS and CDR2 as SASEGT. Deletions cut 5 bases from V and 4 bases from J, with 11 bases between. The CDR3 runs to 13 residues. The CDR3 DNA sequence: TGTGCCAGCAGTTATACAGGGACCTATGGCTACACCTTC. Its translation is CASSYTGTYGYTF.

Turning to this clonotype: A much more abundant neighbour one base away suggests this may be a read error. The CDR3 sequence is CSASPSSYEQYF. For the CDR3, the DNA is TGCAGTGCTAGTCCCTCCTCCTACGAGCAGTACTTC. The chain is built from TRBV20-1 and TRBJ2-7; D remains unclear. The CDR3 runs to 12 residues. Germline-derived CDR1 and CDR2 are DFQATT and SNEGSKA (reference sequence). Trimming shortened V by 3 bases and J by 0 bases, and 6 bases separated the two germline ends.

This clonotype was found many times. The rearrangement uses TRBV5-1 and TRBJ2-3, with D possibly matching TRBD1 (6 bases). The CDR3 totals 14 residues. Trimming removed 4 bases at V and 6 bases at J, with 15 bases between. Looked up from germline, CDR1 is SGHRS and CDR2 is YFSETQ. CDR3 in DNA: TGCGCCAGCAGCATACAGGGTATAGGGGATACGCAGTATTTT. It yields the protein CASSIQGIGDTQYF.

This chain uses TRBV27 with TRBJ1-1, with 12 bases fitting TRBD1. Germline V CDR1 and CDR2: MNHEY, SMNVEV (reference sequence). This CDR3 spans 15 amino acids. Losses at the gene ends were 5 bases for V and 0 bases for J; bases not matched to a gene: 1. The CDR3 nucleotides are TGTGCCAGCAGTGGGACAGGGGGCCTGAACACTGAAGCTTTCTTT. This sequence encodes CASSGTGGLNTEAFF.

There are many counts of this clonotype. The J gene is TRBJ2-2, the V gene TRBV12-3 or TRBV12-4, with 10 bases fitting TRBD2. CDR3 length: 17 residues. V lost 1 base, J lost 6 bases, and 8 bases stayed unmatched. CDR3 protein: CASSLGRGGLAAGELFF. The CDR3, as DNA: TGTGCCAGCAGTTTAGGCAGGGGAGGACTAGCGGCCGGGGAGCTGTTTTTT.

This clonotype has at least ten counts. The V call is TRBV4-2, the J call TRBJ2-1; 7 nucleotides match TRBD2. J gave up 7 bases and V 1 base, and 10 bases lay outside the gene matches. This CDR3 has 16 residues. Germline V gives CDR1 LGHNA, CDR2 YNFKEQ. CDR3 residues: CASSQGGSGKGNEQFF. The CDR3, as DNA: TGTGCCAGCAGCCAAGGTGGGAGCGGGAAGGGAAATGAGCAGTTCTTC.

This clonotype was seen repeatedly, ten times or more. The chain couples TRBV7-9 to TRBJ2-1; D might be TRBD1 (5 bases). Looked up from germline, CDR1 is SEHNR and CDR2 is FQNEAQ (reference sequence). The CDR3 is made up of 16 amino acids. Trimming took off 5 bases at V and 1 base at J, with 15 bases between the two ends. This CDR3 is CASSRLTGESYNEQFF. Written as DNA, the CDR3 is TGTGCCAGCAGCCGATTAACAGGAGAATCCTACAATGAGCAGTTCTTC.

This clonotype showed up many times. The gene calls are TRBV5-6 and TRBJ2-5; D unresolved. The CDR3 totals 12 residues. V lost 4 bases to trimming and J lost 5 bases, with 9 bases between them. Germline V gives CDR1 SGHDT, CDR2 YYEEEE. CDR3 DNA sequence: TGTGCCAGCAGCCGACATTTGGAGACCCAGTACTTC. Protein product: CASSRHLETQYF.

This clonotype has ten or more counts. The rearrangement uses TRBV5-1 and TRBJ1-4; the D gene is possibly TRBD1 (6 bases). CDR1 and CDR2 from the germline V gene are SGHRS and YFSETQ. This CDR3 spans 14 amino acids. The V gene lost 4 bases and the J gene lost 3 bases, with 10 bases spanning the gap. This chain's CDR3 is CASSETGPNEKLFF. CDR3 in DNA: TGCGCCAGCAGCGAGACAGGTCCTAATGAAAAACTGTTTTTT.

The rearrangement uses TRBV5-4 and TRBJ1-1; D is unresolved. Germline assignment: CDR1 SGHNT and CDR2 YYREEE (reference sequence). V was clipped by 7 bases and J by 7 bases, with 11 bases between them. The CDR3 runs 11 residues. In nucleotides, the CDR3 is TGTGCCAGCTCTGCTGAGGTTGAAGCTTTCTTT. Amino acids: CASSAEVEAFF. The variable domain in full, completed from reference TRBV5-4 and TRBJ1-1, reads ETGVTQSPTHLIKTRGQQVTLRCSSQSGHNTVSWYQQALGQGPQFIFQYYREEENGRGNFPPRFSGLQFPNYSSELNVNALELDDSALYLCASSAEVEAFFGQGTRLTVV.